A single sample gave rise to the 14 T cell receptor beta chains below, sequenced in a study of blood T cell repertoires in COVID-19. Only in-frame clones appear in the TCRdb table, and some are missing; sequencing was by immunoSEQ multiplex PCR. The sample shows fewer than 110,000 clones, around four fifths of them seen only once. Sequencing was carried out using peripheral blood. The receptors come from a man in his 70s with acute or convalescent COVID-19.

The V gene is TRBV12-3 or TRBV12-4, the J gene TRBJ1-5; D call uncertain. The V gene lost 5 bases and the J gene lost 1 base, with 3 bases spanning the gap. The length of the CDR3 is 12 residues. CDR3 in amino acids: CASSESNQPQHF. DNA for the CDR3: TGTGCCAGCAGTGAGAGCAATCAGCCCCAGCATTTT.

The rearrangement joins TRBV29-1 to TRBJ1-1; the D gene is possibly TRBD1 (5 bases). Germline CDR1 SQVTM, CDR2 ANQGSEA. Trimming pared 7 bases from V and 4 bases from J, leaving 16 bases between. The CDR3 contains 13 residues. The CDR3 spells CSGTQGPSTEAFF. The CDR3 bases are TGCAGCGGAACGCAGGGCCCCTCCACTGAAGCTTTCTTT.

The chain combines TRBV12-3 or TRBV12-4 with TRBJ1-2, with TRBD1 matching over 7 bases. The CDR3 covers 13 residues. Germline trimming cut 6 bases from V and 8 bases from J; bases unmatched to any gene: 9. The CDR3 loop reads CASRTTGRGGYTF. The CDR3 nucleotides are TGTGCCAGCAGGACGACAGGGAGAGGCGGCTACACCTTC.

The CDR3 DNA is TGTGCCAGCTCACCGCTACGAGTGACCGGGAAACCTAACGGCTCTGAAGCTTTCTTT. It yields the protein CASSPLRVTGKPNGSEAFF. V and J are TRBV18 and TRBJ1-1, with D hard to call. Germline-derived CDR1 and CDR2 are KGHSH and LQKENI. V was shortened by 3 bases and J by 6 bases, with 29 bases between the two germline ends. The CDR3 covers 19 residues.

On this clone: One junction end disagrees with the germline gene, perhaps due to a read error. The CDR3 DNA reads as TGCGCCCGCAGCCAAGAAGGGGGGGGGACAGGGAGGTTGGGCTACACCTTC. Amino acids: CARSQEGGGTGRLGYTF. This chain uses TRBV4-1 with TRBJ1-2; TRBD1 aligns across 9 bases. In germline, CDR1 is MGHRA, CDR2 YSYEKL. The CDR3 length is 17 residues.

This clone was detected once. The J gene is TRBJ2-5, the V gene TRBV14; possible D gene TRBD1, 5 bases. The CDR3 loop spans 13 amino acids. The V gene's germline CDR1 is SGHDN and CDR2 FVKESK. V dropped 6 bases and J dropped 5 bases, with 13 bases sitting between them. The CDR3 protein is CASRRGSLETQYF. Here the CDR3 DNA reads TGTGCCAGCAGAAGGGGTAGCCTTGAGACCCAGTACTTC.

V is TRBV7-2 and J is TRBJ1-1; the D is unclear. This CDR3 comprises 13 residues. V was trimmed by 4 bases and J by 6 bases, leaving 12 bases between them. Germline V CDR1 and CDR2: SGHTA, FQGNSA. CDR3 protein: CASSSIARAEAFF. CDR3 bases: TGTGCCAGCAGCTCCATAGCCCGGGCTGAAGCTTTCTTT. The complete variable domain, with remaining parts taken from reference TRBV7-2 and TRBJ1-1, reads GAGVSQSPSNKVTEKGKDVELRCDPISGHTALYWYRQSLGQGLEFLIYFQGNSAPDKSGLPSDRFSAERTGGSVSTLTIQRTQQEDSAVYLCASSSIARAEAFFGQGTRLTVV.

The chain employs TRBV5-1 and TRBJ1-1, with 7 bases lining up with TRBD1. The CDR3 extends over 14 amino acids. CDR1 is SGHRS, CDR2 YFSETQ, per germline. After removal of 5 bases from V and 0 bases from J, the junction contained 4 bases not matched to a gene. CDR3 sequence reads: CASRTGTVNTEAFF. CDR3 in DNA: TGCGCCAGCAGAACCGGGACAGTGAACACTGAAGCTTTCTTT.

V is TRBV7-3 and J is TRBJ1-1, with no clear D. Trimming stripped 2 bases from V and 3 bases from J, with 7 bases between. Germline values: CDR1 SGHTA, CDR2 FQGTGA. The CDR3 loop spans 13 amino acids. DNA of the CDR3: TGTGCCAGCAGCTTAGACACGGACACTGAAGCTTTCTTT. It is translated as CASSLDTDTEAFF.

The gene calls are TRBV4-2 and TRBJ2-7; TRBD2 matches at 9 bases. The CDR3 extends over 17 amino acids. Trimming at V came to 0 bases and at J to 2 bases, leaving 8 bases not matched to a gene. CDR1 and CDR2 from the germline V gene are LGHNA and YNFKEQ. The DNA for the CDR3 is TGTGCCAGCAGCCAAGATCGGAGCGGGGGGCAAACCTACGAGCAGTACTTC. Translation gives CASSQDRSGGQTYEQYF.

The gene calls are TRBV5-1 and TRBJ2-7; a possible D gene is TRBD2 (5 bases). Germline lookup yields CDR1 SGHRS and CDR2 YFSETQ. Trimming cost V 0 bases and J 3 bases, with 10 bases left between them. CDR3 length: 14 amino acids. CDR3 amino acids: CASSLAGSNYEQYF. The DNA for the CDR3 is TGCGCCAGCAGCTTGGCGGGGTCGAACTACGAGCAGTACTTC.

The sample holds one count of this clone. V and J are TRBV4-2 and TRBJ2-2; 7 bases agree with TRBD1. The CDR3 extends over 14 amino acids. With V trimmed by 0 bases and J by 6 bases, 1 base remained unmatched. CDR1 is LGHNA and CDR2 is YNFKEQ in the germline V gene. The CDR3 DNA reads as TGTGCCAGCAGCCAAGACCAGGGGGCCGGGGAGCTGTTTTTT. Its translation is CASSQDQGAGELFF.

This clone was counted once. V is TRBV10-3 and J is TRBJ2-3, with D possibly TRBD1 on 5 matching bases. Germline CDR1 reads ENHRY; CDR2 reads SYGVKD. CDR3 length: 13 residues. V was cut by 11 bases and J by 1 base, with 13 bases left in between. CDR3 sequence: CAQGDTRTDTQYF. The CDR3 region has the DNA TGTGCCCAGGGTGACACCCGCACAGATACGCAGTATTTT.

V is TRBV3-1 (or the pseudogene TRBV3-2) and J is TRBJ2-2; no reliable D call. Germline CDR1 is LGHDT and CDR2 is YNNKEL (reference sequence). Trimming shortened V by 2 bases and J by 6 bases, and 4 bases separated the two germline ends. The CDR3 extends over 12 amino acids. CDR3 sequence (DNA): TGTGCCAGCAGCCAACGTGCCGGGGAGCTGTTTTTT. Translating gives CASSQRAGELFF.